This section outlines one T cell receptor beta chain sequence together with its context. PCR used 60 Vbeta primers and 13 Jbeta primers. Per the original methods: A later analysis counted 80 million or so unique TCR beta chains, some 12 million shared. Assay used: immunoSEQ multiplex PCR; TCRdb lists only in-frame clones, some missing. D and trimming were read from the DNA, whereas the V and J calls and clone size are those reported in that table. The profile shows about 120,000 clones, over 75% of them singletons. The data stem from a study of cytomegalovirus exposure and HLA in healthy donors. Per the germline V gene, CDR1 is SGDLS and CDR2 is YYNGEE. This CDR3 contains 16 residues. V lost 4 bases, J lost 5 bases, and 12 bases stayed unmatched.

The sequencing input was PBMCs. The sequence derives from a man in his forties in good health and CMV-seropositive. The V gene is TRBV9, the J gene TRBJ2-1, with 7 bases aligning to TRBD1. CDR3: CASSPRDSRVDNEQFF. CDR3 in DNA: TGTGCCAGCAGCCCACGGGACAGCCGAGTAGACAATGAGCAGTTCTTC.